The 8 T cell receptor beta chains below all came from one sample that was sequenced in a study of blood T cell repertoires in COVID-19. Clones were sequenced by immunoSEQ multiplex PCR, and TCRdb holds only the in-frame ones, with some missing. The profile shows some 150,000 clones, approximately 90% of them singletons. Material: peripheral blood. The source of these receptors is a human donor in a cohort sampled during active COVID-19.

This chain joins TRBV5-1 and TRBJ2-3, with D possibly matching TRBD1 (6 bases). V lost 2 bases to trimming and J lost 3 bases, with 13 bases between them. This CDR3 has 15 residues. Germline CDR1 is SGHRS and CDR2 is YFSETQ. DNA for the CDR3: TGCGCCAGCAGCTTAGATGGGGGCGTAACAGATACGCAGTATTTT. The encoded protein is CASSLDGGVTDTQYF.

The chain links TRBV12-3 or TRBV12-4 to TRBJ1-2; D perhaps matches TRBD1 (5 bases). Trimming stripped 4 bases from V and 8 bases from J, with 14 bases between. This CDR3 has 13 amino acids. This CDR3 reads CASSSRQSGGYTF. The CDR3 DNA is TGTGCCAGCAGTTCGAGGCAGTCAGGGGGCTACACCTTC.

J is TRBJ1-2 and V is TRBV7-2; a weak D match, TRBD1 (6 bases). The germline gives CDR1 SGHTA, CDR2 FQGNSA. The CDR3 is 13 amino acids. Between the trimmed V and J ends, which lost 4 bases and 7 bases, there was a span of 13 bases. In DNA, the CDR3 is TGTGCCAGCAGCTCTAACAGGGATGCTGGCTACACCTTC. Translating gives CASSSNRDAGYTF. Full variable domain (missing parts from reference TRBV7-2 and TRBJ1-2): GAGVSQSPSNKVTEKGKDVELRCDPISGHTALYWYRQSLGQGLEFLIYFQGNSAPDKSGLPSDRFSAERTGGSVSTLTIQRTQQEDSAVYLCASSSNRDAGYTFGSGTRLTVV.

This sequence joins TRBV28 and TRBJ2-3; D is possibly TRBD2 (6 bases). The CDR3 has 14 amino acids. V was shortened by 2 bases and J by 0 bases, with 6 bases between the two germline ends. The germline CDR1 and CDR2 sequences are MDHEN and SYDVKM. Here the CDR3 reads CASSLAGSTDTQYF. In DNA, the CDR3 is TGTGCCAGCAGTTTAGCGGGGAGCACAGATACGCAGTATTTT. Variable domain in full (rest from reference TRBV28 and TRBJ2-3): DVKVTQSSRYLVKRTGEKVFLECVQDMDHENMFWYRQDPGLGLRLIYFSYDVKMKEKGDIPEGYSVSREKKERFSLILESASTNQTSMYLCASSLAGSTDTQYFGPGTRLTVL.

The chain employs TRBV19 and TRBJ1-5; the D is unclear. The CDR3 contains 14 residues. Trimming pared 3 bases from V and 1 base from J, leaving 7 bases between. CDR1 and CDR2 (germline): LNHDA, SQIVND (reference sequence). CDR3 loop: CASSIVRSNQPQHF. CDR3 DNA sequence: TGTGCCAGTAGTATCGTCCGGAGCAATCAGCCCCAGCATTTT. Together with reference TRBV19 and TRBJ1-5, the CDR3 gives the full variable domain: DGGITQSPKYLFRKEGQNVTLSCEQNLNHDAMYWYRQDPGQGLRLIYYSQIVNDFQKGDIAEGYSVSREKKESFPLTVTSAQKNPTAFYLCASSIVRSNQPQHFGDGTRLSIL.

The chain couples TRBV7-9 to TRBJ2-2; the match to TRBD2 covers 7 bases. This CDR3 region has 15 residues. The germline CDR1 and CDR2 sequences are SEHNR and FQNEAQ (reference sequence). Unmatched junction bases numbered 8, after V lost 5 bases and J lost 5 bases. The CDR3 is CASSTREASTGELFF. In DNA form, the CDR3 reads TGTGCCAGCAGCACCCGGGAGGCCTCAACCGGGGAGCTGTTTTTT.

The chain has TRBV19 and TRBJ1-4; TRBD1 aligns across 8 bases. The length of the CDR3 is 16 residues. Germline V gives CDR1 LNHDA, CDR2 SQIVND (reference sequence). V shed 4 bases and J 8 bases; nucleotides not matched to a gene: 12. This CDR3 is CASSKNLQGVGEKLFF. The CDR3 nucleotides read TGTGCCAGTAGTAAAAATCTACAGGGGGTGGGGGAAAAACTGTTTTTT.

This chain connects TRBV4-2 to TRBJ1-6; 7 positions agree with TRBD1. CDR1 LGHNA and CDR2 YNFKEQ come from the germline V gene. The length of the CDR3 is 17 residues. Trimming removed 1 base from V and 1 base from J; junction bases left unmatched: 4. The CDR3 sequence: CASSQGTGGSYNSPLHF. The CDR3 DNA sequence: TGTGCCAGCAGCCAAGGGACAGGCGGGTCCTATAATTCACCCCTCCACTTT.